A single sample is the source of the 20 T cell receptor beta chains below, sequenced in a study of cytomegalovirus exposure and HLA in healthy donors (dated by TCRdb to about 2017). To prepare the library, the immunoSEQ multiplex PCR assay was applied. The multiplex PCR relied on a mix of 60 forward primers for TCR Vbeta segments and 13 reverse primers for TCR Jbeta segments. The table was pulled from immuneACCESS by TCRdb, which kept in-frame rearrangements only. Such tables lose some clones; where checked, under half of the loss comes from unresolved V genes, and the rest has no known cause. This sample's clone table shows 220,000 or so clones. The leading ten clones occupy 1.1% of the sample. The sequenced sample consisted of PBMCs. All receptors come from a girl aged 2 to 9 in good health and CMV-seropositive.

About this clone itself: Other DNA sequences in the same sample also yield this CDR3. The V call is TRBV7-2, the J call TRBJ2-5; TRBD1 aligns across 9 bases. V gave up 1 base and J gave up 5 bases; unmatched junction bases: 2. Germline CDR1 and CDR2: SGHTA and FQGNSA. The CDR3 extends over 14 amino acids. Here the CDR3 DNA reads TGTGCCAGCAGCTTAGACAGGGGGCACGAGACCCAGTACTTC. This codes for CASSLDRGHETQYF.

V usage is TRBV5-1 and J usage is TRBJ1-4; D is perhaps TRBD1 (6 bases). The CDR3 is 15 amino acids. V was shortened by 3 bases and J by 2 bases, with 11 bases between the two germline ends. Per germline, CDR1 SGHRS and CDR2 YFSETQ. CDR3 in DNA: TGCGCCAGCAGCTCCACAGGGAGTACTAATGAAAAACTGTTTTTT. Translated, it gives CASSSTGSTNEKLFF.

This rearrangement joins TRBV2 to TRBJ1-3, with a possible D match to TRBD1 (5 bases). Germline CDR1 is SNHLY and CDR2 is FYNNEI. V was cut by 6 bases and J by 0 bases, with 9 bases left in between. CDR3 length: 14 residues. The CDR3 loop is CASRETVSGNTIYF. CDR3 coding DNA: TGTGCCAGCAGGGAGACAGTCTCTGGAAACACCATATATTTT. The variable domain in full, completed from reference TRBV2 and TRBJ1-3, reads EPEVTQTPSHQVTQMGQEVILRCVPISNHLYFYWYRQILGQKVEFLVSFYNNEISEKSEIFDDQFSVERPDGSNFTLKIRSTKLEDSAMYFCASRETVSGNTIYFGEGSWLTVV.

This chain joins TRBV10-3 and TRBJ2-5; 10 positions match TRBD1. Germline V gene lookup returns CDR1 ENHRY and CDR2 SYGVKD. The V segment lost 10 bases and the J segment 3 bases; nucleotides outside the gene matches: 14. The CDR3 runs to 16 residues. The CDR3 nucleotides read TGTGCCACCAATAATCGGGACAGGGGAGGTGAAGAGACCCAGTACTTC. Its protein product is CATNNRDRGGEETQYF.

For this clone: The sample contains more than one DNA sequence encoding this CDR3. This chain joins TRBV7-9 and TRBJ1-1, with D uncertain. Trimming left V 1 base short and J 4 bases short, with 4 bases between. The germline V gene encodes CDR1 SEHNR and CDR2 FQNEAQ (reference sequence). The CDR3 contains 12 residues. This CDR3 is CASSLVSTEAFF. DNA of the CDR3: TGTGCCAGCAGCTTAGTTAGCACTGAAGCTTTCTTT.

CDR3 residues: CASSPTGEQETQYF. CDR3 DNA: TGTGCCAGCAGCCCAACAGGGGAACAAGAGACCCAGTACTTC. The V gene is TRBV7-6, the J gene TRBJ2-5, with 7 bases matching TRBD1. Trimming cost V 5 bases and J 2 bases; bases outside gene matches: 5. The CDR3 contains 14 residues. In germline, CDR1 is SGHVS, CDR2 FNYEAQ.

The chain combines TRBV27 with TRBJ1-1; D possibly corresponds to TRBD1 (6 bases). The CDR3 is 16 amino acids. V was cut by 2 bases and J by 10 bases, with 23 bases left in between. CDR1 is MNHEY, CDR2 SMNVEV, per germline (reference sequence). CDR3 protein: CASSLDPSDSGAVAFF. The CDR3 DNA sequence: TGTGCCAGCAGTTTAGACCCCTCGGACAGTGGCGCTGTAGCTTTCTTT.

The chain recombines TRBV10-1 with TRBJ2-7; D is undetermined. The CDR3 is 12 amino acids. Trimming left V 0 bases short and J 3 bases short, with 3 bases between. CDR1 and CDR2 from the germline V gene are WNHNN and SYGVQD (reference sequence). This CDR3 is CASSESLYEQYF. DNA of the CDR3: TGCGCCAGCAGTGAGTCTCTCTACGAGCAGTACTTC.

This chain links TRBV11-2 with TRBJ1-3; 7 positions match TRBD1. J lost 3 bases, V lost 5 bases, and 10 bases had no gene match. Germline V gene data show CDR1 as SGHAT and CDR2 as FQNNGV. There are 16 residues in the CDR3. CDR3 amino acids: CASSPIRGVHGNTIYF. CDR3 nucleotide sequence: TGTGCCAGCAGCCCAATCAGGGGGGTACATGGAAACACCATATATTTT.

The gene calls are TRBV19 and TRBJ1-3; D gene unclear. The germline V gene has CDR1 LNHDA and CDR2 SQIVND (reference sequence). This CDR3 is 14 amino acids long. V gave up 8 bases and J gave up 0 bases, with 11 bases separating them. The CDR3 sequence is CASSVTSSGNTIYF. CDR3 DNA: TGTGCCAGTTCCGTGACTTCCTCTGGAAACACCATATATTTT.

CDR3 region: CATSVQAGNNEKLFF. DNA of the CDR3: TGTGCCACCAGCGTCCAAGCGGGGAATAATGAAAAACTGTTTTTT. The chain has TRBV15 and TRBJ1-4; D remains unclear. Per the germline V gene, CDR1 is LNHNV and CDR2 is YYDKDF (reference sequence). V lost 5 bases to trimming and J lost 4 bases, with 14 bases between them. The CDR3 loop spans 15 amino acids.

This sequence joins TRBV5-4 and TRBJ2-7; a weak D match, TRBD1 (6 bases). The CDR3 consists of 15 residues. Trimming left V 0 bases short and J 2 bases short, with 12 bases between. Germline V gene data show CDR1 as SGHNT and CDR2 as YYREEE (reference sequence). The CDR3 DNA reads TGTGCCAGCAGCTTGGCCCAGGGGATTGCCTACGAGCAGTACTTC. Translated: CASSLAQGIAYEQYF.

This chain uses TRBV18 with TRBJ2-5, with TRBD2 matching 8 bases. Judging by the DNA end, TRBJ2-7 fits better; the J call may be wrong. The CDR3 is made up of 17 amino acids. The V gene's germline CDR1 is KGHSH and CDR2 LQKENI. The CDR3: CASSPPSVSGSSSEQYF. In DNA, the CDR3 is TGTGCCAGCTCACCACCTTCCGTGAGCGGGAGCTCTAGCGAGCAGTACTTC.

Details on this clone: The sample contains more than one DNA sequence encoding this CDR3. The chain links TRBV19 to TRBJ1-5, with 8 bases identical to TRBD1. This CDR3 region has 14 residues. V lost 5 bases to trimming and J lost 2 bases; unmatched junction nucleotides: 2. The V gene's germline CDR1 is LNHDA and CDR2 SQIVND (reference sequence). Written as DNA, the CDR3 is TGTGCCAGTAGTGGGACAGGCGGCAATCAGCCCCAGCATTTT. It specifies CASSGTGGNQPQHF.

DNA for the CDR3: TGCGCCAGCGGGAGCTCCGGGGAGCTGTTTTTT. Its translation: CASGSSGELFF. This chain links TRBV10-2 with TRBJ2-2; TRBD2 is a possible D gene (5 bases). Germline V CDR1 and CDR2: WSHSY, SAAADI. This CDR3 is built from 11 residues. Trimming pared 8 bases from V and 6 bases from J, leaving 7 bases between.

The chain carries TRBV27 and TRBJ2-7, with 13 bases lining up with TRBD2. The V gene's germline CDR1 is MNHEY and CDR2 SMNVEV (reference sequence). Losses at the gene ends were 0 bases for V and 9 bases for J; bases not matched to a gene: 8. This CDR3 spans 16 amino acids. The DNA for the CDR3 is TGTGCCAGCAGTTTATCGGGGACTAGCGGGATAGGGGTGCAGTACTTC. Translating gives CASSLSGTSGIGVQYF.

J is TRBJ2-1 and V is TRBV5-1; D call uncertain. Trimming removed 5 bases at V and 6 bases at J, with 6 bases between. The V gene's germline CDR1 is SGHRS and CDR2 YFSETQ. The CDR3 loop spans 11 amino acids. The CDR3 DNA reads TGCGCCAGCAGTTGGAGCAATGAGCAGTTCTTC. Protein sequence: CASSWSNEQFF.

V and J are TRBV9 and TRBJ1-5, with a possible D match to TRBD1 (6 bases). Germline V lookup: CDR1 SGDLS, CDR2 YYNGEE. Trimming took off 0 bases at V and 4 bases at J, with 11 bases between the two ends. The CDR3 length is 15 residues. CDR3: CASSVGGQLNQPQHF. The CDR3 coding sequence is TGTGCCAGCAGCGTAGGCGGACAGCTAAATCAGCCCCAGCATTTT.

This chain joins TRBV2 and TRBJ2-7; 13 positions agree with TRBD2. Germline loops: CDR1 SNHLY, CDR2 FYNNEI. With 6 bases clipped from V and 2 bases from J, the junction kept 7 bases outside the gene matches. CDR3 length: 16 residues. CDR3 bases: TGTGCCAGCAGGGGGACTAGCGGGATTCCCCCCTACGAGCAGTACTTC. Its translation: CASRGTSGIPPYEQYF.

This chain links TRBV19 with TRBJ1-5, with D possibly being TRBD1 (5 bases). Germline CDR1 is LNHDA and CDR2 is SQIVND (reference sequence). Between the trimmed V and J ends, which lost 3 bases and 6 bases, there was a span of 12 bases. The CDR3 extends over 14 amino acids. This CDR3 reads CASSIWQGGQPQHF. In DNA, the CDR3 is TGTGCCAGTAGTATCTGGCAGGGTGGTCAGCCCCAGCATTTT.